A selection of T cell receptor beta chains follows, all from one sample in a study of HIV-infected children after antiretroviral therapy interruption. TCRdb reprocessed the 3' RACE reads via MiXCR and lists one record per CDR3 protein. The data show 90,000 or so distinct CDR3 sequences, 6.9% seen once. Sequencing used CD45RA+ CD4+ T cells from PBMCs, pooled from several time points, obtained from a donor given antiretroviral therapy, either interrupted or continuous. The receptors come from a pool of human donors with HIV. CDR3s include the opening cysteine and the closing phenylalanine or tryptophan. The order of the fields is D gene, J gene, V gene, clone size, CDR3 protein, CDR3 DNA. D genes are given only for firm matches. For some rows the clone size is stated as once, few or many, or as a class when expanded; others skip it.

TRBD1 TRBJ1-2 TRBV6-5 many CASSYTLILRGRHYGYTF TGTGCCAGCAGTTACACCCTCATTCTCAGGGGGCGTCACTATGGCTACACCTTC
. TRBJ1-1 TRBV12-3/TRBV12-4 many CASTPGLPSQAFF TGTGCCAGCACCCCGGGACTCCCTTCGCAAGCTTTCTTT
. TRBJ1-1 TRBV29-1 many CSVGWGGNTEAFF TGCAGCGTCGGATGGGGTGGGAACACTGAAGCTTTCTTT
TRBD2 TRBJ2-7 TRBV3-1 few CASSPETSGGRSSYEQYF TGTGCCAGCAGCCCTGAGACTAGCGGGGGCCGGAGCTCCTACGAGCAGTACTTC
TRBD1 TRBJ1-5 TRBV5-1 many CASSLEGTGGQPQHF TGCGCCAGCAGCTTGGAGGGGACAGGGGGACAGCCCCAGCATTTT
. TRBJ2-3 TRBV7-9 . CASSDGTYTDTQYF TGTGCCAGCAGCGATGGGACTTACACAGATACGCAGTATTTT
. TRBJ2-4 TRBV7-9 many CASSSGQQIAKNIQYF TGTGCCAGCAGCTCCGGACAGCAGATAGCCAAAAACATTCAGTACTTC
. TRBJ2-3 TRBV18 . CASSPSQGAGDTQYF TGTGCCAGCTCACCAAGCCAGGGCGCAGGAGATACGCAGTATTTT
. TRBJ2-7 TRBV6-5 many CASTREGAGEQYF TGTGCCAGCACAAGGGAGGGGGCCGGGGAGCAGTACTTC
. TRBJ2-7 TRBV12-3/TRBV12-4 . CASKGVYEQYF TGTGCCAGCAAGGGGGTCTACGAGCAGTACTTC
. TRBJ1-2 TRBV7-8 medium-sized CASSFSMGGYTF TGTGCCAGCAGCTTCTCCATGGGAGGCTACACCTTC
TRBD1 TRBJ2-1 TRBV7-2 many CASSLPGGGLNEQFF TGTGCCAGCAGCCTCCCAGGGGGTGGGCTCAATGAGCAGTTCTTC
TRBD2 TRBJ2-7 TRBV20-1 many CSARVGGGAYEQYF TGCAGTGCTAGAGTAGGCGGGGGGGCCTACGAGCAGTACTTC
. TRBJ2-2 TRBV6-5 few CASTPQGTVNTGELFF TGTGCCAGCACCCCTCAGGGGACGGTGAACACCGGGGAGCTGTTTTTT
TRBD1 TRBJ1-1 TRBV6-5 many CASSYSRGLNTEAFF TGTGCCAGCAGTTACTCGAGGGGGCTGAACACTGAAGCTTTCTTT
TRBD2 TRBJ2-7 TRBV11-1 few CATSSGRPYEQYF TGTGCCACGTCTAGCGGGAGGCCCTACGAGCAGTACTTC
. TRBJ2-1 TRBV12-3/TRBV12-4 many CASSPGENEQFF TGTGCCAGCAGTCCAGGGGAAAATGAGCAGTTCTTC
. TRBJ2-3 TRBV5-6 many CASSPLQGGSTDTQYF TGTGCCAGCAGCCCGCTACAGGGGGGGAGCACAGATACGCAGTATTTT
. TRBJ2-4 TRBV29-1 many CSVELNRGGNIQYF TGCAGCGTTGAATTAAACAGGGGGGGTAACATTCAGTACTTC